Presented here are 12 T cell receptor beta chains from one specimen sequenced in a study of T cell changes during pregnancy in multiple sclerosis. TCRdb keeps only in-frame clones here, not all; method: immunoSEQ multiplex PCR. The profile covers over 70,000 clones, with around 90% appearing a single time and around 2% taken by the ten largest. The source material was peripheral blood, sampled in the first trimester of pregnancy. Receptors originate from a female donor in good health, enrolled as a control in a pregnancy study.

The gene calls are TRBV29-1 and TRBJ2-5; TRBD1 aligns across 10 bases. Germline lookup yields CDR1 SQVTM and CDR2 ANQGSEA. V shed 6 bases, J shed 5 bases, and the junction held 6 bases outside the gene matches. This CDR3 is 13 amino acids long. In DNA, the CDR3 is TGCAGCGTGGGGACAGGGGCTTCGGAGACCCAGTACTTC. Translating it yields CSVGTGASETQYF.

The chain combines TRBV5-6 with TRBJ2-7; D call uncertain. This CDR3 is built from 12 residues. Germline V CDR1 and CDR2: SGHDT, YYEEEE. V was trimmed by 0 bases and J by 6 bases, leaving 7 bases between them. CDR3 protein: CASSLARLEQYF. The CDR3 region has the DNA TGTGCCAGCAGCTTGGCCAGGCTCGAGCAGTACTTC.

For this clone: One end of the junction is discordant with germline, which a read error may explain. This chain connects TRBV10-1 to TRBJ2-7; TRBD1 is a possible D gene (6 bases). This CDR3 contains 9 residues. Germline-derived CDR1 and CDR2 are WNHNN and SYGVQD (reference sequence). The CDR3 DNA sequence: TGCGCCAGCAGATACAGGGAATCCTTC. Translating gives CASRYRESF.

This clone has a single count. The chain couples TRBV6-6 to TRBJ1-2; TRBD1 aligns across 7 bases. This CDR3 contains 16 residues. CDR1 and CDR2 from the germline V gene are MNHNY and SVGAGI (reference sequence). J was trimmed by 2 bases and V by 5 bases; bases with no gene match: 11. CDR3 nucleotide sequence: TGTGCCAGCAGTCAGACCGATACAGGGGTAAACTATGGCTACACCTTC. Encoded protein: CASSQTDTGVNYGYTF.

This clone was found once. The chain is built from TRBV11-3 and TRBJ2-2, with 16 bases aligning to TRBD2. Germline CDR1 is SGHNT and CDR2 is YENEEA. The CDR3 is made up of 18 amino acids. The J segment lost 4 bases and the V segment lost 5 bases, leaving 7 bases of the junction unmatched. CDR3 amino acids: CASSPGTSGGAPTGELFF. Here the CDR3 DNA reads TGTGCCAGCAGCCCGGGGACTAGCGGGGGGGCCCCCACCGGGGAGCTGTTTTTT.

This clone has just one count. V and J are TRBV7-2 and TRBJ2-3; TRBD2 agrees at 8 bases. The CDR3 length is 16 residues. Germline loops: CDR1 SGHTA, CDR2 FQGNSA. V gave up 5 bases and J gave up 2 bases; unmatched junction bases: 9. The CDR3 region has the DNA TGTGCCAGCAGCCCCGGGTTAGCGGGGTTCACAGATACGCAGTATTTT. Translation: CASSPGLAGFTDTQYF.

This clone was recorded at least ten times. CDR3 DNA: TGCGCCAGCAGCCAAACCCAGGGGGCAAGAGAAAAACTGTTTTTT. This encodes CASSQTQGAREKLFF. This chain joins TRBV4-3 and TRBJ1-4; 8 bases agree with TRBD1. The V gene's germline CDR1 is LGHNA and CDR2 YSLEER. V lost 2 bases to trimming and J lost 8 bases; unmatched junction nucleotides: 7. The CDR3 spans 15 residues.

The CDR3 is CASSFNSYGYTF. CDR3 bases: TGTGCCAGCAGTTTTAACAGCTATGGCTACACCTTC. The genes are TRBV28 and TRBJ1-2, with no clear D. This CDR3 comprises 12 residues. V shed 3 bases and J shed 4 bases, with 6 bases lying between them. From germline, CDR1 is MDHEN and CDR2 SYDVKM.

The chain uses TRBV27 and TRBJ2-5, with 14 bases lining up with TRBD2. J was trimmed by 2 bases and V by 7 bases; bases with no gene match: 6. This CDR3 is 16 amino acids long. Germline lookup yields CDR1 MNHEY and CDR2 SMNVEV (reference sequence). The CDR3 reads CASTLTSGGAQETQYF. CDR3 DNA: TGTGCCAGCACCCTGACTAGCGGGGGGGCACAAGAGACCCAGTACTTC.

The genes are TRBV7-2 and TRBJ1-5, with 7 positions matching TRBD1. The CDR3 spans 16 residues. Looked up from germline, CDR1 is SGHTA and CDR2 is FQGNSA. After removal of 4 bases from V and 4 bases from J, the junction contained 10 bases not matched to a gene. The DNA for the CDR3 is TGTGCCAGCAGCTCCCGACAGGGCGGGATGAATCAGCCCCAGCATTTT. Translating it yields CASSSRQGGMNQPQHF.

The chain has TRBV5-1 and TRBJ2-5, with D possibly being TRBD1 (5 bases). V gave up 3 bases and J gave up 2 bases, with 8 bases separating them. CDR1 and CDR2 (germline): SGHRS, YFSETQ. The CDR3 is 13 amino acids. CDR3 residues: CASSSRVQETQYF. Written as DNA, the CDR3 is TGCGCCAGCAGCTCCAGGGTTCAAGAGACCCAGTACTTC.

The chain has TRBV7-9 and TRBJ2-3; D remains unclear. V was cut by 1 base and J by 6 bases, with 8 bases left in between. The germline gives CDR1 SEHNR, CDR2 FQNEAQ (reference sequence). This CDR3 contains 13 residues. CDR3 region: CASSLVRVDTQYF. The CDR3 DNA reads as TGTGCCAGCAGCTTAGTCCGGGTGGATACGCAGTATTTT.